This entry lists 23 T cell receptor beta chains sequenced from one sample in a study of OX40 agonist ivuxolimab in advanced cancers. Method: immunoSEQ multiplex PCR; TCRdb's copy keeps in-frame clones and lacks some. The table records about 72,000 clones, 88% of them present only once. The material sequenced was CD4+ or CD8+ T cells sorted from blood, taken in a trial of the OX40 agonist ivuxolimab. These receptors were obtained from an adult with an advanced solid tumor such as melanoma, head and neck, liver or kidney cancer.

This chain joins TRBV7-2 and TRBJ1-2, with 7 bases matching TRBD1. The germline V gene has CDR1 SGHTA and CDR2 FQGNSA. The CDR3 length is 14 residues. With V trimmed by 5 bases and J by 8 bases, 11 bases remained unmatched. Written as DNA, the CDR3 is TGTGCCAGCAGCCGTGGGACAGCCCCGAGGGGCTACACCTTC. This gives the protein CASSRGTAPRGYTF.

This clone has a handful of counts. The CDR3 DNA reads TGCAGTTCTAAGACAGGCAATGGCTACACCTTC. As protein: CSSKTGNGYTF. The chain joins TRBV20-1 to TRBJ1-2, with D possibly matching TRBD1 (6 bases). This CDR3 is 11 amino acids long. CDR1 DFQATT and CDR2 SNEGSKA come from the germline V gene (reference sequence). V shed 8 bases and J shed 6 bases, with 13 bases lying between them.

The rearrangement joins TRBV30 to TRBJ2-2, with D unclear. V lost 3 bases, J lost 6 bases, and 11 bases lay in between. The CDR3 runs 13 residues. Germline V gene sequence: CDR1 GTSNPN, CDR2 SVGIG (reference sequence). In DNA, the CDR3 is TGTGCCTGGAGAGATAATTGGGCCGGGGAGCTGTTTTTT. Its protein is CAWRDNWAGELFF. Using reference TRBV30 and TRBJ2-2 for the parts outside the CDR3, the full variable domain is SQTIHQWPATLVQPVGSPLSLECTVEGTSNPNLYWYRQAAGRGLQLLFYSVGIGQISSEVPQNLSASRPQDRQFILSSKKLLLSDSGFYLCAWRDNWAGELFFGEGSRLTVL.

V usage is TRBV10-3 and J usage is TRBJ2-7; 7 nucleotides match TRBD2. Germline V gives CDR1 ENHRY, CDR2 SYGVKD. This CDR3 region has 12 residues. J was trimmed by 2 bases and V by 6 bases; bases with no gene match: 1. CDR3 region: CAIRGLAYEQYF. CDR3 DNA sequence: TGTGCCATCAGAGGACTAGCCTACGAGCAGTACTTC.

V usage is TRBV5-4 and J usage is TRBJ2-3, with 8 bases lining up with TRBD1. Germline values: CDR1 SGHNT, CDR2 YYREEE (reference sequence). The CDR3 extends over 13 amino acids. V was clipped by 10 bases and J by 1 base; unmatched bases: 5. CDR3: CACSQGGTDTQYF. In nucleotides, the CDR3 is TGTGCCTGCTCACAGGGGGGCACAGATACGCAGTATTTT. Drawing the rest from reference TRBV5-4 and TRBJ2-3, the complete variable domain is ETGVTQSPTHLIKTRGQQVTLRCSSQSGHNTVSWYQQALGQGPQFIFQYYREEENGRGNFPPRFSGLQFPNYSSELNVNALELDDSALYLCACSQGGTDTQYFGPGTRLTVL.

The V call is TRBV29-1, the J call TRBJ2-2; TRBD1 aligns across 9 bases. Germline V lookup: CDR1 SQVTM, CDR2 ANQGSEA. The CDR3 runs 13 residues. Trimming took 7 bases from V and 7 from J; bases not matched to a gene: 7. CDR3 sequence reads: CSGRGQGGGELFF. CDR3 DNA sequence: TGCAGCGGTCGGGGACAGGGTGGCGGGGAGCTGTTTTTT.

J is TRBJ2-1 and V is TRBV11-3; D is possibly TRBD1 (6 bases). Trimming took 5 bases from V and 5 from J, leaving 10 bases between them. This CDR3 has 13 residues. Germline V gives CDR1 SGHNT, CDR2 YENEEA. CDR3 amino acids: CASSPQGHNEQFF. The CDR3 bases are TGTGCCAGCAGCCCCCAGGGGCACAATGAGCAGTTCTTC. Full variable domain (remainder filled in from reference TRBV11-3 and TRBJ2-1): EAGVVQSPRYKIIEKKQPVAFWCNPISGHNTLYWYLQNLGQGPELLIRYENEEAVDDSQLPKDRFSAERLKGVDSTLKIQPAELGDSAVYLCASSPQGHNEQFFGPGTRLTVL.

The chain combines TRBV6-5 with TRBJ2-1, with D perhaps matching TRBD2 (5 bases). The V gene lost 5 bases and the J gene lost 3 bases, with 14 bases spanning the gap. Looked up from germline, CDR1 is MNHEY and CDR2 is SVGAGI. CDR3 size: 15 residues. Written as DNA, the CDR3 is TGTGCCAGCAGTGGGAGACTGGGCGTCTACAATGAGCAGTTCTTC. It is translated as CASSGRLGVYNEQFF.

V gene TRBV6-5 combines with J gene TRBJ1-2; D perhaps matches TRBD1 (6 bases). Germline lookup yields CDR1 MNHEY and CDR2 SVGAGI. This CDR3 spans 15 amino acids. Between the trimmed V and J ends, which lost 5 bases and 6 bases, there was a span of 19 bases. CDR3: CASSPGEPGTDGYTF. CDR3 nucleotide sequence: TGTGCCAGCAGTCCAGGGGAGCCCGGGACGGATGGCTACACCTTC.

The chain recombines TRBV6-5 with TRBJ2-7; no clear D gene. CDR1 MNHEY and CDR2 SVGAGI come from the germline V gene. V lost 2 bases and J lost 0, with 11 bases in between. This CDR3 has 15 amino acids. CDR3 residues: CASSYKGGSSYEQYF. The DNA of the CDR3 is TGTGCCAGCAGTTACAAGGGCGGTAGCTCCTACGAGCAGTACTTC.

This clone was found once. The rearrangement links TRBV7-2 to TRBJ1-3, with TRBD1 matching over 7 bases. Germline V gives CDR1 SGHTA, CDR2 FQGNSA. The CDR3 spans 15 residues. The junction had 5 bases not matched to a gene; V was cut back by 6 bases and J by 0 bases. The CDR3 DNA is TGTGCCAGCAGTCCGACAGGGTACTCTGGAAACACCATATATTTT. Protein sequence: CASSPTGYSGNTIYF.

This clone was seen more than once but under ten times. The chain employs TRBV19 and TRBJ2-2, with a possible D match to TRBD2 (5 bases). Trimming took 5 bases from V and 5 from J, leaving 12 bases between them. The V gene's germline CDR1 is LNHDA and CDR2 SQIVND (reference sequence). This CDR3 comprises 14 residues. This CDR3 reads CASSFAGMTGELFF. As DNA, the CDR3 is TGTGCCAGTAGTTTCGCGGGTATGACCGGGGAGCTGTTTTTT.

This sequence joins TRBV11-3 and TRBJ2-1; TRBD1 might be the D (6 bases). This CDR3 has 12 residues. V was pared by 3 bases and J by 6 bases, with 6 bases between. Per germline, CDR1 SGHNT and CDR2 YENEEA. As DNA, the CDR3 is TGTGCCAGCAGCTTCAGGGGCAATGAGCAGTTCTTC. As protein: CASSFRGNEQFF.

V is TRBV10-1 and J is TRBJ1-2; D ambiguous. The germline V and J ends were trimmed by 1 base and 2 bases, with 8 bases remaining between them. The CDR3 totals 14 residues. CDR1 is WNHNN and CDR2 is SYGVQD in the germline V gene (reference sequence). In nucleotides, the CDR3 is TGCGCCAGCAGTGAGTTCGGGGTCAACTATGGCTACACCTTC. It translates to CASSEFGVNYGYTF.

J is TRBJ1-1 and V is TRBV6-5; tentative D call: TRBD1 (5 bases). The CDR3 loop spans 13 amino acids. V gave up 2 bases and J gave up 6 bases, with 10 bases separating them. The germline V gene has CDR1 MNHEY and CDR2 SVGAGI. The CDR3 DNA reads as TGTGCCAGCAGTTACAGGGGTCGCGCTGAAGCTTTCTTT. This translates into CASSYRGRAEAFF.

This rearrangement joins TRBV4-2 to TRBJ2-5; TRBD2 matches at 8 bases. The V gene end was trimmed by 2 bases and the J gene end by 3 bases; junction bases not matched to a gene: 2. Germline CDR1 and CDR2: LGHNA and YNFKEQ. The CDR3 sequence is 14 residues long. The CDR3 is CASSQSGGKETQYF. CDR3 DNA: TGTGCCAGCAGCCAATCGGGGGGGAAAGAGACCCAGTACTTC.

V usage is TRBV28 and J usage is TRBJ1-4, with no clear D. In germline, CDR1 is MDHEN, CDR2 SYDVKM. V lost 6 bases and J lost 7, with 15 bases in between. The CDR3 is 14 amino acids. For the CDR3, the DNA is TGTGCCAGCAGCTCCCTAGGCTCGGGTGAAAAACTGTTTTTT. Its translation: CASSSLGSGEKLFF.

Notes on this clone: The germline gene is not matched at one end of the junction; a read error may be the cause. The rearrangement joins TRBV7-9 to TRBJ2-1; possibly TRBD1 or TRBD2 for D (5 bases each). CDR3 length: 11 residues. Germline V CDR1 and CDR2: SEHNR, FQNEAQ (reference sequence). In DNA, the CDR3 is TGTGCCAGCAGCGGCCGGGACCCCCCCCTCTTC. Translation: CASSGRDPPLF.

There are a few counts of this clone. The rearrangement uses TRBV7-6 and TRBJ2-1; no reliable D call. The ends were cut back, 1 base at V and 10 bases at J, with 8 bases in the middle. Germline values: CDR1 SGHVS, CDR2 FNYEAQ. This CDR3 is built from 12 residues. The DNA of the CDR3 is TGTGCCAGCAGCTTAGGAGGTTCGGAGCAGTTCTTC. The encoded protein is CASSLGGSEQFF.

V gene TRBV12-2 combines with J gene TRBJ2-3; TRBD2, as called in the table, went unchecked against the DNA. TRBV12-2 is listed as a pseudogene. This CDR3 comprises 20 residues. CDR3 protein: CASRPLSGIPHPPSFDTQYF. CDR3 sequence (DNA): TGTGCAAGTCGCCCCCTGAGCGGGATTCCTCACCCCCCCTCATTCGATACGCAGTATTTT.

This chain's CDR3 is CASSVVFENGYTF. CDR3 DNA sequence: TGTGCCAGCAGCGTAGTTTTTGAGAATGGCTACACCTTC. V usage is TRBV7-2 and J usage is TRBJ1-2, with D hard to call. V lost 5 bases, J lost 6 bases, and 13 bases lay in between. Germline loops: CDR1 SGHTA, CDR2 FQGNSA. CDR3 length: 13 residues.

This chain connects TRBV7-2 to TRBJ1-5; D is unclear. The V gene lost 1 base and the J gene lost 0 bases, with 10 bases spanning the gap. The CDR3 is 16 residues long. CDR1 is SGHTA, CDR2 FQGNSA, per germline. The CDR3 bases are TGTGCCAGCAGCTTAGGAGGGATATATAGCAATCAGCCCCAGCATTTT. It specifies CASSLGGIYSNQPQHF.

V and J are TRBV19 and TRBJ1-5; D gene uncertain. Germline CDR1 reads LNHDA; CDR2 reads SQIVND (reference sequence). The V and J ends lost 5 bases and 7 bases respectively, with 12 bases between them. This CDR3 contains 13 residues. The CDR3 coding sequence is TGTGCCAGTAGTGTGTACCAGAGGCAGCCCCAGCATTTT. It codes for CASSVYQRQPQHF. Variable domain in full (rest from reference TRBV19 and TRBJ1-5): DGGITQSPKYLFRKEGQNVTLSCEQNLNHDAMYWYRQDPGQGLRLIYYSQIVNDFQKGDIAEGYSVSREKKESFPLTVTSAQKNPTAFYLCASSVYQRQPQHFGDGTRLSIL.